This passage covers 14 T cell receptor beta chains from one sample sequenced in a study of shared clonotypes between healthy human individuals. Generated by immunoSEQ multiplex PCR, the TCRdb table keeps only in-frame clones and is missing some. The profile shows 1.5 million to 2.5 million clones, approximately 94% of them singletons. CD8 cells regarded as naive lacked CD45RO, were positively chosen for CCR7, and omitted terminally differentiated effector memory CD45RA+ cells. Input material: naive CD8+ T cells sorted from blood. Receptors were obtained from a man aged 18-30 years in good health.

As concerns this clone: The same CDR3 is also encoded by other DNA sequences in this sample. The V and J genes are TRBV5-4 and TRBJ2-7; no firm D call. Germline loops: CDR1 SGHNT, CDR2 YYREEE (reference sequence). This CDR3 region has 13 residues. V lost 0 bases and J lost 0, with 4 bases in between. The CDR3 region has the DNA TGTGCCAGCAGCTTGGATACCTCCTACGAGCAGTACTTC. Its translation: CASSLDTSYEQYF.

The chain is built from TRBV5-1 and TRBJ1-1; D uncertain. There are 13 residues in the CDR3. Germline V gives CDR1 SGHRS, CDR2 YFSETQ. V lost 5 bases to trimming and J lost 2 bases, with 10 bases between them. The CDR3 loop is CASRAATNTEAFF. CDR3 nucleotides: TGCGCCAGCAGGGCAGCTACTAACACTGAAGCTTTCTTT.

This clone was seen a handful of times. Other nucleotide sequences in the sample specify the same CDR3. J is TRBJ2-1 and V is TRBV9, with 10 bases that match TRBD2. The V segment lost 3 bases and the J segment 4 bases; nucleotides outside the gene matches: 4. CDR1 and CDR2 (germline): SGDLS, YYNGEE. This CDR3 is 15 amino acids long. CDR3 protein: CASSAGLAEYNEQFF. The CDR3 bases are TGTGCCAGCAGCGCTGGACTAGCGGAGTACAATGAGCAGTTCTTC.

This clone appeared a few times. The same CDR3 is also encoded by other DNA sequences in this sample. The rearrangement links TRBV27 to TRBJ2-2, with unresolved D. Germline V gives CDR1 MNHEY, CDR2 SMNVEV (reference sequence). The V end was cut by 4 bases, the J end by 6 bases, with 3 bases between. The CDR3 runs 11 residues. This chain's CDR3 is CASSSSGELFF. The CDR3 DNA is TGTGCCAGCAGTTCTTCCGGGGAGCTGTTTTTT.

CDR3 bases: TGTGCCAGCAGCCCACTTGGGGAGGCTGGTCAGCCCCAGCATTTT. Amino acids: CASSPLGEAGQPQHF. V and J are TRBV7-6 and TRBJ1-5; D call uncertain. The V and J ends lost 5 bases and 6 bases respectively, with 17 bases between them. CDR1 and CDR2 from the germline V gene are SGHVS and FNYEAQ. The CDR3 covers 15 residues.

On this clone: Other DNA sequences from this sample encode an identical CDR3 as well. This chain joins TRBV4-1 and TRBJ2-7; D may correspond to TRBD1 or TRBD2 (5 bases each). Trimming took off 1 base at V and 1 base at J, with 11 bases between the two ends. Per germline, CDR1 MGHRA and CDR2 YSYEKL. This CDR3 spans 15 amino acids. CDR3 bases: TGCGCCAGCAGCCAAGCCGGGACGGGGTCCTACGAGCAGTACTTC. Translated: CASSQAGTGSYEQYF.

The DNA for the CDR3 is TGTGCCAGCAGCCGGACAGGGAAGTACGAGCAGTACTTC. As protein: CASSRTGKYEQYF. The chain employs TRBV11-3 and TRBJ2-7, with 8 bases lining up with TRBD1. The CDR3 runs 13 residues. Germline V gene sequence: CDR1 SGHNT, CDR2 YENEEA. Unmatched junction bases numbered 4, after V lost 5 bases and J lost 4 bases.

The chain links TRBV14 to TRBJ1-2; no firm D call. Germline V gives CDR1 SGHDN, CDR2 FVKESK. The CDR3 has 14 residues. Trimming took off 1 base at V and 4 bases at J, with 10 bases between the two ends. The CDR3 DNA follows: TGTGCCAGCAGCCAAGGAACAGATACCTATGGCTACACCTTC. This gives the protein CASSQGTDTYGYTF.

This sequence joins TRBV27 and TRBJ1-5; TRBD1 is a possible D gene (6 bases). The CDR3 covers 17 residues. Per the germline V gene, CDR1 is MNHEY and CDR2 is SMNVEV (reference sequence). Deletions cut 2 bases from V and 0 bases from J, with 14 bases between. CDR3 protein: CASSLTATGPSNQPQHF. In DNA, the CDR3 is TGTGCCAGCAGTTTAACTGCTACAGGGCCTAGCAATCAGCCCCAGCATTTT.

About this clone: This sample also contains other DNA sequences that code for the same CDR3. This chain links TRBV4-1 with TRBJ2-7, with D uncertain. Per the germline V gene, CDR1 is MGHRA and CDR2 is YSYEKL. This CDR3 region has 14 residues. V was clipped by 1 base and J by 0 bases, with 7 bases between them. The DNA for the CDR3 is TGCGCCAGCAGCCAAGCGGCCAGCTCCTACGAGCAGTACTTC. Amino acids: CASSQAASSYEQYF.

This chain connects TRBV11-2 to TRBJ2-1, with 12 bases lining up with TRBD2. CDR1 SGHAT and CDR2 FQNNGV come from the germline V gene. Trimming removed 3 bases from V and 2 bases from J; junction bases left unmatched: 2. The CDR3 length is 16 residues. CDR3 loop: CASSFLAGGAYNEQFF. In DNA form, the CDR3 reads TGTGCCAGCAGCTTCCTAGCGGGAGGGGCCTACAATGAGCAGTTCTTC. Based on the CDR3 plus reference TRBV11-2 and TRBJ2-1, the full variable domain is EAGVAQSPRYKIIEKRQSVAFWCNPISGHATLYWYQQILGQGPKLLIQFQNNGVVDDSQLPKDRFSAERLKGVDSTLKIQPAKLEDSAVYLCASSFLAGGAYNEQFFGPGTRLTVL.

The CDR3 sequence: CASSLGGAGEQFF. The CDR3 nucleotides read TGTGCCAGCAGTTTAGGGGGGGCCGGTGAGCAGTTCTTC. The J gene is TRBJ2-1, the V gene TRBV27, with D perhaps matching TRBD2 (7 bases). V was shortened by 2 bases and J by 9 bases, with 11 bases between the two germline ends. Germline-derived CDR1 and CDR2 are MNHEY and SMNVEV (reference sequence). The CDR3 has 13 residues.

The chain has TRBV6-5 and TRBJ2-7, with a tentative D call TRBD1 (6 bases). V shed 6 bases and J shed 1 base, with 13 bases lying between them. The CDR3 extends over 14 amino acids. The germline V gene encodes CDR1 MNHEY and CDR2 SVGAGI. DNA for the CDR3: TGTGCCAGCAGGAACCTGGACAGTTCCTACGAGCAGTACTTC. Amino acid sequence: CASRNLDSSYEQYF.

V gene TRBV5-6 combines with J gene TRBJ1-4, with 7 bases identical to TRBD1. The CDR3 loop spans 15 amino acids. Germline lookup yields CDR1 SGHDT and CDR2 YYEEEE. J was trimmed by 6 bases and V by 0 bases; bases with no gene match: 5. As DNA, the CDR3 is TGTGCCAGCAGCTTGGAGGGGGCTCAGGATGAAAAACTGTTTTTT. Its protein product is CASSLEGAQDEKLFF.